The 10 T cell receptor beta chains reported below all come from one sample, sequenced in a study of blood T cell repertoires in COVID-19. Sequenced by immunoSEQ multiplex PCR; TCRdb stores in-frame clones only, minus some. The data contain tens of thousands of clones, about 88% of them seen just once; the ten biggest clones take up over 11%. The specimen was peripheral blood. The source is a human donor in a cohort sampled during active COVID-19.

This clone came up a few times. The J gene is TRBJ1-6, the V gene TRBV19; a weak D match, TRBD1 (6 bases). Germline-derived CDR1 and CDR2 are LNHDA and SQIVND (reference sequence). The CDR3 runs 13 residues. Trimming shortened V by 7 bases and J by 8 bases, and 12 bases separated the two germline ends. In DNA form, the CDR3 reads TGTGCCAGTAACGACAGGAACTATTCACCCCTCCACTTT. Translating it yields CASNDRNYSPLHF.

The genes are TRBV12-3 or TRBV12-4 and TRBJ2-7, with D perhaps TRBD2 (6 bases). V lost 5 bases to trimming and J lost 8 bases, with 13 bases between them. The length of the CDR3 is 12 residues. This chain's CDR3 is CASSPAGPQQYF. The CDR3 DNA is TGTGCCAGCAGTCCCGCGGGACCTCAGCAGTACTTC.

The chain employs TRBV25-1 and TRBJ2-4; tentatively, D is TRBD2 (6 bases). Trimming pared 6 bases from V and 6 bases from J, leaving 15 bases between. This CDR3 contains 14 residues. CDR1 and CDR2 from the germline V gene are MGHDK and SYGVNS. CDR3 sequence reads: CASRGTFRGNIQYF. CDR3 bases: TGTGCCAGCAGAGGGACTTTTCGGGGAAACATTCAGTACTTC.

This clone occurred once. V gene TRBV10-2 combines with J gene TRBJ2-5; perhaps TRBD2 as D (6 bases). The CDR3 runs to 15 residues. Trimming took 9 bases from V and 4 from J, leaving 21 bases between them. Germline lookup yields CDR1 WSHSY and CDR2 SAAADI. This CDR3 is CARTRLGGPSETQYF. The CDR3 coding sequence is TGCGCCAGAACGCGCCTAGGAGGGCCCTCAGAGACCCAGTACTTC.

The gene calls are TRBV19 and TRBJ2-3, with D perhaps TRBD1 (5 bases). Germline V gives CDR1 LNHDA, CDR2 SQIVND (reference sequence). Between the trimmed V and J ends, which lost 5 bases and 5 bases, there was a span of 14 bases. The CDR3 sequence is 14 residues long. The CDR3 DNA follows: TGTGCCAGTAGTCAGGGCCTAGTCGTAGATACGCAGTATTTT. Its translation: CASSQGLVVDTQYF.

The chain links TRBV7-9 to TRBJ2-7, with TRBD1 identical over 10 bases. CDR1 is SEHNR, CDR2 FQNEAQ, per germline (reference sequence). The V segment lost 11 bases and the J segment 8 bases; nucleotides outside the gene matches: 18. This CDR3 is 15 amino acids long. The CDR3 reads CAGGSPGQGKEKQYF. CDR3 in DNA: TGTGCCGGTGGGAGTCCGGGACAGGGGAAGGAGAAGCAGTACTTC.

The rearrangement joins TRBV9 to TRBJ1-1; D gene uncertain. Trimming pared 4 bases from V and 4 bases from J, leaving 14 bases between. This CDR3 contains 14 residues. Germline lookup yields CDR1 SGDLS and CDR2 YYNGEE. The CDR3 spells CASSPYGVPTEAFF. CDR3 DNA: TGTGCCAGCAGCCCCTACGGGGTCCCCACTGAAGCTTTCTTT.

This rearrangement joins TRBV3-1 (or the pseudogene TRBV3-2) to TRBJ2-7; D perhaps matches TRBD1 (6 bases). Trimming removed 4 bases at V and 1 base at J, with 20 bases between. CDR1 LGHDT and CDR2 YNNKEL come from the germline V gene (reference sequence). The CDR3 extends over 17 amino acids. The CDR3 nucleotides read TGTGCCAGCAGCCCCTGGACAGCAAGAGAGTCGTCCTACGAGCAGTACTTC. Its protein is CASSPWTARESSYEQYF.

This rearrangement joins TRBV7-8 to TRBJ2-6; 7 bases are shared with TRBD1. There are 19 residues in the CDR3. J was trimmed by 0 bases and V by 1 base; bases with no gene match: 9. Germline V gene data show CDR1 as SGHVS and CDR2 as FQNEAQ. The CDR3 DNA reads TGTGCCAGCAGCTTAGAGCTGACAGGGCTTCCCTCTGGGGCCAACGTCCTGACTTTC. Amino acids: CASSLELTGLPSGANVLTF.

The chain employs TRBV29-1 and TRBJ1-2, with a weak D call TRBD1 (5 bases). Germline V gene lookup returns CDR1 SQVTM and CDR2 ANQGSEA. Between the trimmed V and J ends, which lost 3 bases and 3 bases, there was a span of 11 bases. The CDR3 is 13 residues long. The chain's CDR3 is CSVDRVGDYGYTF. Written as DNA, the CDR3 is TGCAGCGTTGACAGGGTCGGCGACTATGGCTACACCTTC.